Below, 27 T cell receptor beta chains from the same sample are listed, as sequenced in a study of human T cells and chemical hapten exposure. A single record per CDR3 protein comes from TCRdb applying MiXCR to the RACE reads. The table lists about 90,000 distinct CDR3 sequences, about 11% of them singletons, with roughly 1% in the top ten. Time point described: patch test 3, about 24 weeks after DPC sensitization. Sample treatment: therapeutic diphenylcyclopropenone sensitization with weekly scalp DPC. The sample was whole blood, taken in connection with sensitization to the hapten diphenylcyclopropenone (DPC). These TCRs come from a woman aged 25 to 39 with alopecia areata. Some clones in this sample may be carry-over from other donors' samples.

This clonotype was seen repeatedly, ten times or more. The V gene is TRBV29-1, the J gene TRBJ2-7; a possible D gene is TRBD1 (5 bases). The CDR3 is 14 residues long. The V and J ends lost 7 bases and 1 base respectively, with 17 bases between them. The germline CDR1 and CDR2 sequences are SQVTM and ANQGSEA. Here the CDR3 reads CSARTAWTSYEQYF. The CDR3 region has the DNA TGCAGCGCCAGAACAGCATGGACATCCTACGAGCAGTACTTC.

This clonotype was found many times. The V and J genes are TRBV28 and TRBJ1-5; no clear D. Trimming took 6 bases from V and 0 from J, leaving 3 bases between them. The CDR3 consists of 12 residues. CDR1 and CDR2 from the germline V gene are MDHEN and SYDVKM. The CDR3 DNA reads as TGTGCCAGCAGAGTTAGCAATCAGCCCCAGCATTTT. It translates to CASRVSNQPQHF.

There are a few counts of this clonotype. The chain couples TRBV7-6 to TRBJ2-2, with D unclear. CDR3 length: 12 residues. V lost 5 bases to trimming and J lost 7 bases, with 8 bases between them. Germline CDR1 reads SGHVS; CDR2 reads FNYEAQ. CDR3 amino acids: CASSIPNGELFF. In DNA, the CDR3 is TGTGCCAGCAGCATACCAAACGGGGAGCTGTTTTTT.

This clonotype was picked up many times. This rearrangement joins TRBV27 to TRBJ2-7; 12 nucleotides line up with TRBD2. J gave up 1 base and V 4 bases, and 5 bases lay outside the gene matches. The germline V gene encodes CDR1 MNHEY and CDR2 SMNVEV (reference sequence). This CDR3 region has 16 residues. The CDR3, as DNA: TGTGCCAGCAGTTCATTGACTAGCGGGAGTTCCTACGAGCAGTACTTC. Translation gives CASSSLTSGSSYEQYF.

This clonotype was counted many times. The V gene is TRBV29-1, the J gene TRBJ1-2; D perhaps matches TRBD1 (6 bases). This CDR3 region has 14 residues. Germline values: CDR1 SQVTM, CDR2 ANQGSEA. V was cut by 0 bases and J by 4 bases, with 12 bases left in between. This CDR3 is CSVEDGGRSYGYTF. The CDR3 nucleotides are TGCAGCGTTGAAGACGGGGGCCGCTCCTATGGCTACACCTTC.

The CDR3 sequence is CSVGLDRGDGYTF. The CDR3 bases are TGCAGCGTGGGCCTAGACAGGGGGGACGGCTACACCTTC. The chain joins TRBV29-1 to TRBJ1-2; 9 positions match TRBD1. Unmatched junction bases numbered 10, after V lost 6 bases and J lost 8 bases. The CDR3 loop spans 13 amino acids. Germline V gene lookup returns CDR1 SQVTM and CDR2 ANQGSEA.

This clonotype was recorded a few times. CDR3: CASSLGTSVGAQFF. The CDR3 nucleotides read TGTGCCAGCAGTTTGGGGACTAGCGTGGGCGCTCAGTTCTTC. The chain recombines TRBV27 with TRBJ2-1; 10 bases fit TRBD2. CDR3 length: 14 residues. CDR1 is MNHEY, CDR2 SMNVEV, per germline (reference sequence). The V gene end was trimmed by 3 bases and the J gene end by 13 bases; junction bases not matched to a gene: 9.

In this sample, this clonotype turned up many times. The chain joins TRBV3-1 to TRBJ2-1; 12 bases are a match to TRBD1. This CDR3 is 18 amino acids long. CDR1 and CDR2 from the germline V gene are LGHDT and YNNKEL (reference sequence). V trimming: 6 bases; J trimming: 8 bases; junction bases outside the gene matches: 17. CDR3: CASRHQTSGQGAVYEQFF. CDR3 DNA sequence: TGTGCCAGCAGGCACCAAACTTCGGGACAGGGGGCGGTCTATGAGCAGTTCTTC.

The chain combines TRBV28 with TRBJ2-1; perhaps TRBD2 as D (6 bases). The CDR3 has 16 amino acids. Germline lookup yields CDR1 MDHEN and CDR2 SYDVKM. V was cut by 4 bases and J by 2 bases, with 15 bases left in between. In DNA, the CDR3 is TGTGCCAGCAGTTCACCAGGGCGGGGAACCTACAATGAGCAGTTCTTC. Translation: CASSSPGRGTYNEQFF.

This clonotype showed up just a few times. V gene TRBV10-3 combines with J gene TRBJ2-3; D might be TRBD1 (7 bases). The V end lost 4 bases, the J end lost 0 bases, and 14 bases lay between the germline ends. Germline CDR1 is ENHRY and CDR2 is SYGVKD. This CDR3 contains 16 residues. The CDR3 reads CAISARGAGSTDTQYF. The CDR3 nucleotides read TGTGCCATCAGTGCCAGGGGGGCGGGGAGCACAGATACGCAGTATTTT.

This clonotype has just a few counts. The chain is built from TRBV28 and TRBJ1-3; weak D call: TRBD1 (5 bases). The germline V gene has CDR1 MDHEN and CDR2 SYDVKM. With 3 bases removed from V and 10 bases from J, the gap between germline ends came to 13 bases. CDR3 length equals 13 residues. CDR3 DNA sequence: TGTGCCAGCAGTTTGGAGGGGCCTCGGACCATATATTTT. Translating gives CASSLEGPRTIYF.

This clonotype appeared many times. The gene calls are TRBV20-1 and TRBJ1-1, with TRBD1 identical over 9 bases. V was pared by 0 bases and J by 3 bases, with 5 bases of the junction left unmatched. The CDR3 covers 15 residues. The germline CDR1 and CDR2 sequences are DFQATT and SNEGSKA (reference sequence). The CDR3 reads CSARDPGTGHTEAFF. CDR3 DNA sequence: TGCAGTGCTAGAGATCCCGGGACAGGGCACACTGAAGCTTTCTTT.

There are a few counts of this clonotype. The V gene is TRBV28, the J gene TRBJ1-1; no reliable D call. Trimming removed 4 bases at V and 9 bases at J, with 6 bases between. The CDR3 is 10 residues long. Germline CDR1 MDHEN, CDR2 SYDVKM. CDR3 sequence: CASSSTQAFF. Here the CDR3 DNA reads TGTGCCAGCAGTTCCACCCAAGCTTTCTTT.

This clonotype has a handful of counts. This rearrangement joins TRBV30 to TRBJ1-5, with D unclear. V was trimmed by 4 bases and J by 4 bases, leaving 5 bases between them. CDR3 length equals 11 residues. Germline lookup yields CDR1 GTSNPN and CDR2 SVGIG (reference sequence). DNA of the CDR3: TGTGCCTGGACTCCTAATCAGCCCCAGCATTTT. Its protein product is CAWTPNQPQHF.

This clonotype was recorded many times. The chain uses TRBV7-3 and TRBJ2-1, with D possibly being TRBD1 or TRBD2 (5 bases each). The CDR3 sequence is 14 residues long. Germline CDR1 reads SGHTA; CDR2 reads FQGTGA. V dropped 0 bases and J dropped 8 bases, with 11 bases sitting between them. CDR3 region: CASSLTGPLHEQFF. CDR3 bases: TGTGCCAGCAGCTTAACGGGACCACTCCATGAGCAGTTCTTC.

This clonotype was counted many times. The chain employs TRBV20-1 and TRBJ2-1; 11 positions match TRBD2. V shed 5 bases, J shed 5 bases, and the junction held 5 bases outside the gene matches. The V gene's germline CDR1 is DFQATT and CDR2 SNEGSKA (reference sequence). The CDR3 is 14 residues long. This CDR3 is CSALAGGIHNEQFF. In DNA form, the CDR3 reads TGCAGTGCTTTAGCGGGAGGGATCCACAATGAGCAGTTCTTC.

The CDR3 region is CASRLQGSTGELFF. In DNA, the CDR3 is TGTGCCAGCAGACTCCAGGGTAGCACCGGGGAGCTGTTTTTT. This sequence joins TRBV12-3 or TRBV12-4 and TRBJ2-2; maybe TRBD1 (5 bases). This CDR3 has 14 amino acids. V was trimmed by 6 bases and J by 4 bases, leaving 12 bases between them.

A remark on this clonotype: This may arise from a read error, as a much more abundant clone is one base away. The chain employs TRBV7-3 and TRBJ2-1, with a weak D call TRBD2 (6 bases). The CDR3 length is 13 residues. The germline V gene encodes CDR1 SGHTA and CDR2 FQGTGA. In DNA, the CDR3 is TGTGCCAGCAACTTATTCGGCGGGGTTGAGCAGTTCTTC. Translation: CASNLFGGVEQFF.

This clonotype was recorded many times. The gene calls are TRBV5-1 and TRBJ1-6; D is possibly TRBD1 (6 bases). The ends were cut back, 8 bases at V and 6 bases at J, with 18 bases in the middle. CDR1 is SGHRS and CDR2 is YFSETQ in the germline V gene. The CDR3 runs to 15 residues. The DNA of the CDR3 is TGCGCCAGTAGACAGGACCCTAACTCTAATTCACCCCTCCACTTT. Its protein product is CASRQDPNSNSPLHF.

This chain uses TRBV2 with TRBJ2-7; TRBD1 agrees at 7 bases. V shed 4 bases and J 3 bases; nucleotides not matched to a gene: 6. The CDR3 runs 14 residues. The germline gives CDR1 SNHLY, CDR2 FYNNEI. CDR3: CASSVGQTLYEQYV. The CDR3 nucleotides read TGTGCCAGCAGTGTGGGACAGACACTCTACGAGCAGTACGTC.

This clonotype appeared a few times. This chain links TRBV28 with TRBJ1-2; 11 nucleotides match TRBD1. The J segment lost 3 bases and the V segment lost 5 bases, leaving 5 bases of the junction unmatched. CDR1 and CDR2 from the germline V gene are MDHEN and SYDVKM. The CDR3 has 15 amino acids. The CDR3 bases are TGTGCCAGCAGTCCCAGGACAGGGGGCGACTATGGCTACACCTTC. Translated: CASSPRTGGDYGYTF.

This clonotype was counted a few times. The rearrangement joins TRBV28 to TRBJ2-7; 7 nucleotides align to TRBD1. The V segment lost 5 bases and the J segment 0 bases; nucleotides outside the gene matches: 7. Germline V gene data show CDR1 as MDHEN and CDR2 as SYDVKM. CDR3 length: 15 residues. This CDR3 is CASSLPRDSSYEQYF. The DNA for the CDR3 is TGTGCCAGCAGTCTCCCTCGGGACAGCTCCTACGAGCAGTACTTC.

This clonotype was detected ten times or more. The CDR3 nucleotides are TGTGCCAGCAGCTCGTCATTAGCGGGAGGCGAGCAGTACTTC. It translates to CASSSSLAGGEQYF. The rearrangement links TRBV6-5 to TRBJ2-7; 10 bases fit TRBD2. The CDR3 length is 14 residues. Trimming removed 6 bases from V and 6 bases from J; junction bases left unmatched: 8. The germline V gene has CDR1 MNHEY and CDR2 SVGAGI.

This clonotype was found many times. This sequence joins TRBV7-9 and TRBJ1-1, with TRBD1 as a possible D gene (6 bases). The CDR3 extends over 17 amino acids. Germline V gene lookup returns CDR1 SEHNR and CDR2 FQNEAQ (reference sequence). Trimming took off 0 bases at V and 3 bases at J, with 17 bases between the two ends. This CDR3 is CASSLAGAGRGDTEAFF. CDR3 in DNA: TGTGCCAGCAGCTTAGCGGGGGCAGGGCGAGGGGACACTGAAGCTTTCTTT.

This clonotype was seen ten or more times. The chain combines TRBV3-1 with TRBJ2-1; no reliable D call. The CDR3 runs 14 residues. The V gene lost 2 bases and the J gene lost 5 bases, with 10 bases spanning the gap. In germline, CDR1 is LGHDT, CDR2 YNNKEL (reference sequence). The CDR3 protein is CASSQTPANNEQFF. The CDR3 bases are TGTGCCAGCAGCCAAACGCCAGCGAACAATGAGCAGTTCTTC.

This clonotype has a handful of counts. The genes are TRBV5-5 and TRBJ1-2, with D possibly TRBD1 on 5 matching bases. The germline V gene encodes CDR1 SGHKS and CDR2 YYEKEE (reference sequence). Trimming took off 7 bases at V and 0 bases at J, with 10 bases between the two ends. The CDR3 consists of 13 residues. The CDR3 here is CASGDWANYGYTF. The CDR3 DNA reads as TGTGCCAGCGGGGACTGGGCTAACTATGGCTACACCTTC.

This clonotype has a handful of counts. The chain uses TRBV12-3 or TRBV12-4 and TRBJ2-5; D tentatively reads TRBD1 or TRBD2 (5 bases each). The CDR3 contains 13 residues. The ends were cut back, 7 bases at V and 4 bases at J, with 13 bases in the middle. The CDR3 DNA follows: TGTGCCAGCAAACTAGGGGCGGGAGAGACCCAGTACTTC. Its protein is CASKLGAGETQYF.